This TCR beta chain comes out of a study of cytotoxic CD8 clonotypes in ibrutinib-treated CLL (dated by TCRdb to the early 2020s). Describing the broader study: The cohort included about 15 treatment-naive and ten to twelve relapsed/refractory patients; about 18 were IGHV unmutated. Partial responses were observed in some 24 patients and complete responses in 2; after a median follow-up of 68 months, remission was maintained in 14 patients and progression was observed in approximately twelve. Samples at response were collected after a median of 12 months of treatment, with a range of 6 to 36 months. On average, each sample yielded 255,043 productive templates and 94,082 productive rearrangements. Of the 70 to 100 people in the trial, 26 had longitudinal samples available. Cryopreserved peripheral blood mononuclear cells were obtained prior to treatment, at the time of response, and at either disease progression or sustained remission. Patients were still on ibrutinib when every remission and progressive disease sample was collected.

The full study reports these points: Public clonotypes were found to be uncommon and were observed to contract or remain stable during treatment; the increase in clonality was shown to reflect expansion of private clonotypes at ibrutinib response. At baseline, clonality was higher than in age-matched healthy donors and showed a strong correlation with circulating CD8+ T-cell counts. Lymph node repertoires were not examined, and the timing of sampling was not matched between patients in sustained remission and those whose disease progressed. Clonality increased at ibrutinib response, stayed stable in sustained remission, and fell back toward baseline at progression.

This specimen's time point label, interpreted: about a year on ibrutinib. For TCR beta library preparation, about 2 micrograms of genomic DNA was extracted from cryopreserved PBMCs. Longitudinal blood samples from CLL patients receiving ibrutinib monotherapy were subjected to high-throughput TCR beta sequencing. The patients took part in an open-label, single-center phase 2 trial of ibrutinib monotherapy. Each clonotype received, on average, about 9.7x coverage in deep resolution sequencing performed on a MiSeq, where the target depth lay between 1 in 1 million and 1 in 200,000 T cells. The immunoSEQ hsTCRB Kit was used to generate TCR beta libraries. The authors' analysis ran thus. Data were analyzed with ImmunoSEQ Data Assistant and ImmunoSEQ Analyzer, with V, D and J genes assigned per IMGT definitions. Clonality, which ranges from 0 to 1, was calculated by subtracting the normalized Shannon entropy of productive rearrangement frequencies from one. Public clonotype analysis was restricted to overrepresented clonotypes comprising at least 0.05% of each patient's repertoire. About a dozen age-matched healthy donor repertoires from immuneACCESS served as clonality controls. Here the immuneACCESS table is served through TCRdb, limited to in-frame sequences with V and J called. Missing clones are a known gap in these copies; in checked studies unresolved V genes cover under half, and the rest lacks a known reason. That table is the source of V, J and clone size, and D and trimming were worked out from the DNA. Present in this sample are some 200,000 clones, 60% to 80% of which were seen just once. Approximately 6% of the sample is in the top ten clones.

The germline V gene (reference sequence) supplies CDR1 SSHAT and CDR2 FNYEAQ. The CDR3 starts with the cysteine, ends with the phenylalanine, and has 13 residues. Only the CDR3 DNA is retained, 39 bases long and in frame from the first base. This clone occurred a few times. Its antigen remains unidentified. A junction boundary mismatches the germline segment, possibly from a read error. This receptor was identified in a human donor with chronic lymphocytic leukemia. Rearrangement joined TRBV7-7 to TRBJ2-1, and the D gene may be TRBD1, 6 bases matching. The specimen was PBMCs, collected after 12 months of ibrutinib treatment. The CDR3 in this case is CASSRQDFNEQFF. The nucleotide sequence is TGTGCTAGCAGCCGACAGGATTTCAATGAGCAGTTCTTC.